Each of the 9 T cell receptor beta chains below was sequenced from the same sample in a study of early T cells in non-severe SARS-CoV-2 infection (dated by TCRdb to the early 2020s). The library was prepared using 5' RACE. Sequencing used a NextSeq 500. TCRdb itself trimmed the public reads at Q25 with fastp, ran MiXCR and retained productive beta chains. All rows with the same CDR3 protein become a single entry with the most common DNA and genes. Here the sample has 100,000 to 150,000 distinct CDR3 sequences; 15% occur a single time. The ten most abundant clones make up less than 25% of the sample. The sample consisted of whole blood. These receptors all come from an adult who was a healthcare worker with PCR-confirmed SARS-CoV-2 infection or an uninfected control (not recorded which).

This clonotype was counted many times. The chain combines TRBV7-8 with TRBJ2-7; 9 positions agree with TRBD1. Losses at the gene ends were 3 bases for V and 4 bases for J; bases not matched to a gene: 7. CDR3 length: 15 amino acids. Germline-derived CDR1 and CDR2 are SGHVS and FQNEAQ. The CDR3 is CASSLGQGLRYEQYF. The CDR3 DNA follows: TGTGCCAGCAGCTTGGGACAGGGACTGCGGTACGAGCAGTACTTC.

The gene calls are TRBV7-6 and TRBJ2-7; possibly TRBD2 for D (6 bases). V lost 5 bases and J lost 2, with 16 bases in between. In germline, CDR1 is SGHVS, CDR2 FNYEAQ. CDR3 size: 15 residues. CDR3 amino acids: CASSLDAGRAYEQYF. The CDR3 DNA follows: TGTGCCAGCAGCCTCGACGCGGGACGAGCCTACGAGCAGTACTTC.

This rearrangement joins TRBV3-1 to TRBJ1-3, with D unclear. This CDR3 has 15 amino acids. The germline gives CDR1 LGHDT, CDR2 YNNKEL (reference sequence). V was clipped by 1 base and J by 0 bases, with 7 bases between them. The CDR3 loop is CASSQVQISGNTIYF. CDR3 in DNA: TGTGCCAGCAGCCAAGTCCAAATCTCTGGAAACACCATATATTTT.

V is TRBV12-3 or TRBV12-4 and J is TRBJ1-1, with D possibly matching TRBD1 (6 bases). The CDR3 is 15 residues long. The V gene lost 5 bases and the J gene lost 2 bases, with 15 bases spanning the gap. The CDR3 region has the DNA TGTGCCAGCAGTGTGCAGGGGAGTAGAAACACTGAAGCTTTCTTT. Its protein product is CASSVQGSRNTEAFF.

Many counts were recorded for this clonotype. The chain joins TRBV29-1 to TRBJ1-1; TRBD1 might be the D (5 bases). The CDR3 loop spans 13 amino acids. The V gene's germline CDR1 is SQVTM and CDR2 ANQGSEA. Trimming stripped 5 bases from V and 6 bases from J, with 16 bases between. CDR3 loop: CSVSRVENAEAFF. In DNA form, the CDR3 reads TGCAGCGTTTCCAGGGTAGAAAACGCTGAAGCTTTCTTT. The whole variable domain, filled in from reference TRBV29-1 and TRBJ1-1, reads SAVISQKPSRDICQRGTSLTIQCQVDSQVTMMFWYRQQPGQSLTLIATANQGSEATYESGFVIDKFPISRPNLTFSTLTVSNMSPEDSSIYLCSVSRVENAEAFFGQGTRLTVV.

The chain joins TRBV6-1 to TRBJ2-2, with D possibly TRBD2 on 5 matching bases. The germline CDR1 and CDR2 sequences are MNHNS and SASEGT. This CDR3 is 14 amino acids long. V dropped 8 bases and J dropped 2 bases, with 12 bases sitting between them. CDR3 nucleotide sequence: TGTGCCAGCCGATCCGGGATCAACACCGGGGAGCTGTTTTTT. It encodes CASRSGINTGELFF.

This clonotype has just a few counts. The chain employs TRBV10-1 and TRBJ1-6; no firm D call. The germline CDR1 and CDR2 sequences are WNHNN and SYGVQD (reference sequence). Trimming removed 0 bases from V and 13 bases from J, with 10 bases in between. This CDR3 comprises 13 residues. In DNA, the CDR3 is TGCGCCAGCAGTGAGTCCAAGCCCGGGCCCCTCCACTTT. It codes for CASSESKPGPLHF.

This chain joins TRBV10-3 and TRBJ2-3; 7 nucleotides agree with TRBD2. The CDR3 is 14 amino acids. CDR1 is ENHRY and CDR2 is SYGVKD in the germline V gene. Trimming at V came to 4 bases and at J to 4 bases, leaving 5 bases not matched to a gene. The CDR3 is CAISASGGADTQYF. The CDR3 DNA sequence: TGTGCCATCAGTGCTTCGGGGGGTGCAGATACGCAGTATTTT.

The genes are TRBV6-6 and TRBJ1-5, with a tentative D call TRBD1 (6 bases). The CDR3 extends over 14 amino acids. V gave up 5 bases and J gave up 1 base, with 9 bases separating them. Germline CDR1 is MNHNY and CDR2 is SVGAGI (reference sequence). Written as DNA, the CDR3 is TGTGCCAGCAGTACACAGGGCAGCAATCAGCCCCAGCATTTT. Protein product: CASSTQGSNQPQHF.